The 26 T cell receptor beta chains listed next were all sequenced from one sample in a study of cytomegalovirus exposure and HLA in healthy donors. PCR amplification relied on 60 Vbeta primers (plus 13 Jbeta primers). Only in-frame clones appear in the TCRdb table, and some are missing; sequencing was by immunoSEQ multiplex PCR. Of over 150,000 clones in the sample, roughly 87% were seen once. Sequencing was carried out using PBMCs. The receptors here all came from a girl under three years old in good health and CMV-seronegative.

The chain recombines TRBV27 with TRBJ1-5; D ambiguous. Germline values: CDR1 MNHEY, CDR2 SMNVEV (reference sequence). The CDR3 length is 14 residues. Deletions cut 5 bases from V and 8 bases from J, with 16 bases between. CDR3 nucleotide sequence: TGTGCCAGCAGTCCCCCGCAGGTTCTGGAGCCCCAGCATTTT. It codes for CASSPPQVLEPQHF.

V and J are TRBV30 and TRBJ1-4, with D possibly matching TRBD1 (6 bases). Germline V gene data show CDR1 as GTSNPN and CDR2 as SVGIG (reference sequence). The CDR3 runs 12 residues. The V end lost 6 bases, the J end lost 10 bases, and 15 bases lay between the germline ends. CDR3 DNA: TGTGCCTGCGAAACAGGGAGTCGAAAACTGTTTTTT. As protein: CACETGSRKLFF.

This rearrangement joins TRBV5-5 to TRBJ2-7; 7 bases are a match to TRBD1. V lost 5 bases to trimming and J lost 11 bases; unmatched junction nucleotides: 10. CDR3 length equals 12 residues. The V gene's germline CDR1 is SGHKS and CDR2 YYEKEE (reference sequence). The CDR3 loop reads CASRQTGTEEYF. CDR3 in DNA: TGTGCCAGCAGACAGACAGGGACGGAGGAGTACTTC.

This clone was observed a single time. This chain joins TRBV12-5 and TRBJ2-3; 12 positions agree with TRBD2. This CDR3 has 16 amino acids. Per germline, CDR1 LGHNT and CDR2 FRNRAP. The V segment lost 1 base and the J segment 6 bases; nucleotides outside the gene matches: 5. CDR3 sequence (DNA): TGTGCTAGTGGTTTGGGAAGACTAGCGGGGGAGGATACGCAGTATTTT. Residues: CASGLGRLAGEDTQYF.

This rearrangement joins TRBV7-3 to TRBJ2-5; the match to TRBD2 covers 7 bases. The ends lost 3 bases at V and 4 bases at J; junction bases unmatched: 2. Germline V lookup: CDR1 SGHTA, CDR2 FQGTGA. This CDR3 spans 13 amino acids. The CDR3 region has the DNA TGTGCCAGCAGCTTGGGGGGGGGAGAGACCCAGTACTTC. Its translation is CASSLGGGETQYF.

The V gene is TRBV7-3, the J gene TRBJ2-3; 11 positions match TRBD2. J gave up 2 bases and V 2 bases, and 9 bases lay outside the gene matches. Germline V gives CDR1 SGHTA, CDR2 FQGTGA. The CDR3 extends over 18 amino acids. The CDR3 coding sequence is TGTGCCAGCAGCTTATCACCCCCGGGACTAGCGGACACAGATACGCAGTATTTT. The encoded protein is CASSLSPPGLADTDTQYF.

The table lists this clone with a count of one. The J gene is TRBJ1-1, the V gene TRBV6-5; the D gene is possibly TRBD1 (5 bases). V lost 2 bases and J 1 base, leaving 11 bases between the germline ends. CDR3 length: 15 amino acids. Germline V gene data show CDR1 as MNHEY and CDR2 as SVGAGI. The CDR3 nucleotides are TGTGCCAGCAGTTACGGGGGACTGGGGAACACTGAAGCTTTCTTT. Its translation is CASSYGGLGNTEAFF.

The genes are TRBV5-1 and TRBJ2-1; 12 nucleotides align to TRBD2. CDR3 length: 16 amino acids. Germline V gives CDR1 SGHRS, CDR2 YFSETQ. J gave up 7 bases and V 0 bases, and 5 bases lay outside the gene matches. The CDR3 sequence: CASSLVLAGGQNEQFF. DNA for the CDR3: TGCGCCAGCAGCTTGGTGCTAGCGGGAGGGCAGAATGAGCAGTTCTTC. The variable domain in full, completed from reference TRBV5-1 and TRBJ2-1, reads KAGVTQTPRYLIKTRGQQVTLSCSPISGHRSVSWYQQTPGQGLQFLFEYFSETQRNKGNFPGRFSGRQFSNSRSEMNVSTLELGDSALYLCASSLVLAGGQNEQFFGPGTRLTVL.

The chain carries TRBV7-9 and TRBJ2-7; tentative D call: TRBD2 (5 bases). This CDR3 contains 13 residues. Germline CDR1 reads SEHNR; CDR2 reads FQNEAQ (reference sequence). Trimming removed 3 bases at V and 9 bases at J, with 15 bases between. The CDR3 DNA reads TGTGCCAGCAGCTTGTCGAGGGCCGGAGGGCAGTACTTC. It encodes CASSLSRAGGQYF.

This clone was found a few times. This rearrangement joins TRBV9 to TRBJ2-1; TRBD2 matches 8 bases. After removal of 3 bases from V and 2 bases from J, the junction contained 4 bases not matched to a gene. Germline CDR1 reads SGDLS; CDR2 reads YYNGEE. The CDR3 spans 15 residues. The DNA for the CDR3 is TGTGCCAGCAGCGCCGGACTAGCTGCCTACAATGAGCAGTTCTTC. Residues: CASSAGLAAYNEQFF. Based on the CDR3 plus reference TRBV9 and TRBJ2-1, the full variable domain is DSGVTQTPKHLITATGQRVTLRCSPRSGDLSVYWYQQSLDQGLQFLIQYYNGEERAKGNILERFSAQQFPDLHSELNLSSLELGDSALYFCASSAGLAAYNEQFFGPGTRLTVL.

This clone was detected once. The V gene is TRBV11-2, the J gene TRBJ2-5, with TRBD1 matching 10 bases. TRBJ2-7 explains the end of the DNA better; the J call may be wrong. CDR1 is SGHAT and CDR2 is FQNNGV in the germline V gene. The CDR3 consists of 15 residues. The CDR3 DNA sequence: TGTGCCAGCAGCACTTGGACAGGGGGAAACTACGAGCAGTACTTC. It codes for CASSTWTGGNYEQYF.

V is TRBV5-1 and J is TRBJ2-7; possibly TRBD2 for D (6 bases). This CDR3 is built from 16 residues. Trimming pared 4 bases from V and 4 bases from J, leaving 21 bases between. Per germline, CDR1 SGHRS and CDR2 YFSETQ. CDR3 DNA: TGCGCCAGCAGCCAAAAGGCGATTGGGGAGGCTTACGAGCAGTACTTC. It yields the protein CASSQKAIGEAYEQYF.

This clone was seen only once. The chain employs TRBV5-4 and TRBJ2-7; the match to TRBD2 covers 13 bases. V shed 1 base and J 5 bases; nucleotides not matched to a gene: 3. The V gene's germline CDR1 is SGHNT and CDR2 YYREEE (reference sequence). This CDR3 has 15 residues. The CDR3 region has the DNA TGTGCCAGCAGCTTGATAGGGACTAGCGGGGACGAGCAGTACTTC. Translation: CASSLIGTSGDEQYF.

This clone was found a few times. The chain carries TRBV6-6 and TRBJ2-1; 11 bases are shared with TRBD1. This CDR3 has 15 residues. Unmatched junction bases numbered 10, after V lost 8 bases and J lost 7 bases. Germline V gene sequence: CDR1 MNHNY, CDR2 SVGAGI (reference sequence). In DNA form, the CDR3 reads TGTGCCAGCTTTCCCATGGACAGGGGGCTTAATGAGCAGTTCTTC. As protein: CASFPMDRGLNEQFF.

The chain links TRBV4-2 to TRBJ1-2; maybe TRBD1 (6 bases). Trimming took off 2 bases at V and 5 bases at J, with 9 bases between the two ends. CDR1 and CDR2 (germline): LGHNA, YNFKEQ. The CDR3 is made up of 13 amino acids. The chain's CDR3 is CASSQPGTYGYTF. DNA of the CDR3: TGTGCCAGCAGCCAACCCGGGACATATGGCTACACCTTC.

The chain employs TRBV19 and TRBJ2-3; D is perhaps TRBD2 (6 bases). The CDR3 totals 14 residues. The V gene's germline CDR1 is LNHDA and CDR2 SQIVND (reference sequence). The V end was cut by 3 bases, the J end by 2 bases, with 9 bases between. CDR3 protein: CASSMGRDTDTQYF. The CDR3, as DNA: TGTGCCAGTAGTATGGGGCGGGACACAGATACGCAGTATTTT. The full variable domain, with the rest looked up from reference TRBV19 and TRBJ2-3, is DGGITQSPKYLFRKEGQNVTLSCEQNLNHDAMYWYRQDPGQGLRLIYYSQIVNDFQKGDIAEGYSVSREKKESFPLTVTSAQKNPTAFYLCASSMGRDTDTQYFGPGTRLTVL.

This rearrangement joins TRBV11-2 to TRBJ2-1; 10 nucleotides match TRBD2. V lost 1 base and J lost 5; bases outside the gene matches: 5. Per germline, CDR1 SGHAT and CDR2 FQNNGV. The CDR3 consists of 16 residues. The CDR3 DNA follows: TGTGCCAGCAGCTTAGTCAGCGGGAGGGCCGACAATGAGCAGTTCTTC. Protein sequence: CASSLVSGRADNEQFF.

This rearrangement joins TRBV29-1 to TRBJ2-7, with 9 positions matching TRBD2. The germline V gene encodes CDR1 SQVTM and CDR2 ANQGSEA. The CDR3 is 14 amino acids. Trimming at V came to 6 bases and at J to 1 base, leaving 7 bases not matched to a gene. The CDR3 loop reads CSVTGTSLSYEQYF. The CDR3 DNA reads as TGCAGCGTAACCGGGACTAGCCTTTCCTACGAGCAGTACTTC.

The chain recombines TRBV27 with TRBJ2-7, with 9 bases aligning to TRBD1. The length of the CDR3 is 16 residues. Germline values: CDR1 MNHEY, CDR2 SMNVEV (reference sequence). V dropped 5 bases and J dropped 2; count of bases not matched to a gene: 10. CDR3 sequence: CASSPPGTGWTYEQYF. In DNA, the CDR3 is TGTGCCAGCAGTCCCCCTGGGACAGGGTGGACCTACGAGCAGTACTTC.

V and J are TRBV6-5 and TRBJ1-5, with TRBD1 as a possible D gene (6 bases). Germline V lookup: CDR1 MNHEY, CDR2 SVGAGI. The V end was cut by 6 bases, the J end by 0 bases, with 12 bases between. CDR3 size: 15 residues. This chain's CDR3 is CASSRTVYSNQPQHF. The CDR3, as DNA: TGTGCCAGCAGCCGGACAGTTTATAGCAATCAGCCCCAGCATTTT.

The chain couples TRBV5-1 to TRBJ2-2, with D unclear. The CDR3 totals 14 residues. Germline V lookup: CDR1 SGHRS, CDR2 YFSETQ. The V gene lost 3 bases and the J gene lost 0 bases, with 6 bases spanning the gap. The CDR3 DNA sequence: TGCGCCAGCAGCTATATTTCGAACACCGGGGAGCTGTTTTTT. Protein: CASSYISNTGELFF.

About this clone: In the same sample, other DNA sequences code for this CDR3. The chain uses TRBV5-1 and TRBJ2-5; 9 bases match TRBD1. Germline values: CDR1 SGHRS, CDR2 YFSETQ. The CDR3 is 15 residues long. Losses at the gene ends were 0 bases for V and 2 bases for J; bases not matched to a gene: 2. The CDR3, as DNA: TGCGCCAGCAGCTTGGGGACAGGGGTTCAAGAGACCCAGTACTTC. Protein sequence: CASSLGTGVQETQYF.

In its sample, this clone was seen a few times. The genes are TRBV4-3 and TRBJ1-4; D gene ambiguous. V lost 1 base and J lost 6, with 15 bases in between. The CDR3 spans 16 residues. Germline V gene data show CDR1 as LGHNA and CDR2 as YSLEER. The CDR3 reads CASSQGRGRIDEKLFF. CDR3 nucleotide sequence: TGCGCCAGCAGCCAAGGTAGAGGGCGTATCGATGAAAAACTGTTTTTT.

The CDR3 reads CASSKGVVTWYEQYF. CDR3 coding DNA: TGTGCCAGCAGCAAAGGGGTAGTGACCTGGTACGAGCAGTACTTC. This chain connects TRBV5-4 to TRBJ2-7; tentatively, D is TRBD1 (5 bases). The germline gives CDR1 SGHNT, CDR2 YYREEE (reference sequence). V dropped 4 bases and J dropped 4 bases, with 18 bases sitting between them. The CDR3 is made up of 15 amino acids.

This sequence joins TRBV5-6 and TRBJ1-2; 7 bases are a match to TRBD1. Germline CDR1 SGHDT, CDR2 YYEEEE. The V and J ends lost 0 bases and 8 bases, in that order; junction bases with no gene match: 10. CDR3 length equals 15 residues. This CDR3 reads CASSLGTGPPGGYTF. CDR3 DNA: TGTGCCAGCAGCTTGGGGACAGGCCCACCGGGGGGCTACACCTTC.

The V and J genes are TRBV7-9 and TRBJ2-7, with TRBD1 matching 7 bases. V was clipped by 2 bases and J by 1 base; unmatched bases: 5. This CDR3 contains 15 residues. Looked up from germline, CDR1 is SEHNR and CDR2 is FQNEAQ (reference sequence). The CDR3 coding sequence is TGTGCCAGCAGCTTACCTACAGGGGTGTCCTACGAGCAGTACTTC. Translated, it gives CASSLPTGVSYEQYF.